The clone carrying this T cell receptor beta chain was recorded a few times. Germline V lookup: CDR1 SQVTM, CDR2 ANQGSEA. The length of the CDR3 is 14 residues. Trimming left V 6 bases short and J 3 bases short, with 17 bases between. TCRdb keeps only in-frame clones here, not all; method: immunoSEQ multiplex PCR. The repertoire holds 90,000 to 95,000 clones, with about 93% as singletons. This record comes from a study of T cell changes during pregnancy in multiple sclerosis. The sample consisted of peripheral blood, taken in the first trimester of pregnancy. This TCR came from a female donor with multiple sclerosis, enrolled in a pregnancy study. V usage is TRBV29-1 and J usage is TRBJ1-1, with D unresolved. The CDR3 DNA sequence: TGCAGCGTATGCCCCGGTAGTGGAGACACTGAAGCTTTCTTT. Its protein product is CSVCPGSGDTEAFF.